This T cell receptor beta chain is from a study of blood T cell repertoires in COVID-19. The CDR3 extends over 16 amino acids. Germline-derived CDR1 and CDR2 are MNHNY and SVGAGI (reference sequence). Trimming shortened V by 1 base and J by 8 bases, and 17 bases separated the two germline ends. Only in-frame clones appear in the TCRdb table, and some are missing; sequencing was by immunoSEQ multiplex PCR. This table holds over 200,000 clones, approximately 83% found once. The source material was peripheral blood. This sequence originates from a woman aged 25 to 39 with COVID-19, enrolled during active disease. The chain is built from TRBV6-6 and TRBJ1-4, with D possibly TRBD1 on 5 matching bases. The CDR3: CASSYLLQGETEKLFF. For the CDR3, the DNA is TGTGCCAGCAGTTACTTATTGCAAGGGGAAACCGAAAAACTGTTTTTT.